The next 14 T cell receptor beta chains were all read from a single sample in a study of spatial heterogeneity in lung cancer. TCRdb called the 5' RACE reads again in MiXCR, with one record for every CDR3 protein. The table shows around 18,000 distinct CDR3 sequences, with 5.8% occurring only once. These TCRs' antigens remain unknown. Time point here: sample taken at primary tumor resection. Study findings and constraints: Expanded alpha and beta TCR counts within tumors tracked tumor mutation counts.

Sequenced here: lung tumor tissue, sampled at surgery. The source is a female donor with early-stage non-small cell lung cancer.

About this clonotype: This beta chain is off target for a library built for alpha chains, so its abundance means little. V usage is TRBV12-3 or TRBV12-4 and J usage is TRBJ2-5; no reliable D call. This CDR3 has 14 residues. The ends were cut back, 8 bases at V and 4 bases at J, with 17 bases in the middle. DNA for the CDR3: TGTGCCAGCCGTGTTGGGCGGATCTCAGAGACCCAGTACTTC. Translation: CASRVGRISETQYF.

There are many counts of this clonotype. Within a library made for alpha chains, this beta chain is off target, and its count is uninformative. CDR3 loop: CASSLAKGSGGYNEQFF. The CDR3 DNA reads as TGCGCCAGCAGCTTGGCCAAAGGTAGCGGGGGTTACAATGAGCAGTTCTTC. The chain joins TRBV5-1 to TRBJ2-1; the match to TRBD2 covers 9 bases. CDR3 length: 17 residues. V lost 0 bases and J lost 4; bases outside the gene matches: 8. Per germline, CDR1 SGHRS and CDR2 YFSETQ.

This clonotype came up many times. Since the library was made to target alpha chains, this beta chain is a stray read and its abundance is not meaningful. The chain joins TRBV7-2 to TRBJ2-3; TRBD2 aligns across 8 bases. Germline assignment: CDR1 SGHTA and CDR2 FQGNSA. J was trimmed by 8 bases and V by 2 bases; bases with no gene match: 15. The CDR3 runs to 17 residues. CDR3: CASSLLSLGAGVVTQYF. The CDR3 region has the DNA TGTGCCAGCAGCTTACTCTCTTTAGGAGCGGGAGTGGTTACGCAGTATTTT.

This clonotype came up many times. In a library made to pick up alpha chains, this beta chain is a stray read with a size that means little. The chain is built from TRBV28 and TRBJ1-1, with a possible D match to TRBD1 (5 bases). The germline V gene has CDR1 MDHEN and CDR2 SYDVKM. The CDR3 length is 15 residues. Deletions cut 5 bases from V and 0 bases from J, with 13 bases between. This chain's CDR3 is CASSPSGEMNTEAFF. The CDR3 nucleotides read TGTGCCAGCAGTCCGTCGGGGGAAATGAACACTGAAGCTTTCTTT.

In its sample, this clonotype was seen many times. The library was built for alpha chains, so this beta chain is an off-target read and its size means little. V is TRBV20-1 and J is TRBJ2-7, with TRBD1 as a possible D gene (6 bases). Germline V lookup: CDR1 DFQATT, CDR2 SNEGSKA (reference sequence). There are 13 residues in the CDR3. Trimming took off 4 bases at V and 4 bases at J, with 14 bases between the two ends. Here the CDR3 DNA reads TGCAGTGCTAACCCGGGACAAGGGTACGAGCAGTACTTC. This codes for CSANPGQGYEQYF.

By share, this clonotype ranks as medium-sized. A library made for alpha chains picked up this beta chain off target, so its size means little. The CDR3 nucleotides are TGTGCCAGCAGCGAGACGACTGCGAACACCGGGGAGCTGTTTTTT. As protein: CASSETTANTGELFF. The J gene is TRBJ2-2, the V gene TRBV9, with no clear D. Germline CDR1 reads SGDLS; CDR2 reads YYNGEE. With 3 bases removed from V and 0 bases from J, the gap between germline ends came to 9 bases. The CDR3 loop spans 15 amino acids.

In this sample, this clonotype turned up many times. Since it is a stray read in a library aimed at alpha chains, this beta chain has a size that is not meaningful. V is TRBV11-2 and J is TRBJ2-1, with TRBD2 identical over 13 bases. There are 15 residues in the CDR3. CDR1 and CDR2 (germline): SGHAT, FQNNGV. Germline trimming cut 5 bases from V and 9 bases from J; bases unmatched to any gene: 7. In DNA form, the CDR3 reads TGTGCCAGCAGCCTCGGGACTAGCGGGAATGGTGAGCAGTTCTTC. Protein sequence: CASSLGTSGNGEQFF. The entire variable domain, with the rest obtained from reference TRBV11-2 and TRBJ2-1, is as follows: EAGVAQSPRYKIIEKRQSVAFWCNPISGHATLYWYQQILGQGPKLLIQFQNNGVVDDSQLPKDRFSAERLKGVDSTLKIQPAKLEDSAVYLCASSLGTSGNGEQFFGPGTRLTVL.

This clonotype was detected ten times or more. Little can be read into the size of this beta chain, an off-target read in a library designed for alpha chains. V gene TRBV7-2 combines with J gene TRBJ2-3; the D is unclear. CDR1 is SGHTA, CDR2 FQGNSA, per germline. There are 14 residues in the CDR3. Trimming left V 1 base short and J 1 base short, with 6 bases between. This chain's CDR3 is CASSLEPRTDTQYF. CDR3 bases: TGTGCCAGCAGCTTAGAACCGCGCACAGATACGCAGTATTTT. Using reference TRBV7-2 and TRBJ2-3 for the parts outside the CDR3, the full variable domain is GAGVSQSPSNKVTEKGKDVELRCDPISGHTALYWYRQSLGQGLEFLIYFQGNSAPDKSGLPSDRFSAERTGGSVSTLTIQRTQQEDSAVYLCASSLEPRTDTQYFGPGTRLTVL.

This clonotype was seen at least ten times. This beta chain represents an off-target read in a library built for alpha chains; its size is of limited meaning. The gene calls are TRBV5-6 and TRBJ1-2; D perhaps matches TRBD1 (6 bases). Germline V gives CDR1 SGHDT, CDR2 YYEEEE. The ends were cut back, 4 bases at V and 5 bases at J, with 18 bases in the middle. CDR3 size: 15 residues. CDR3 sequence (DNA): TGTGCCAGCAGCCTAGGACAGACTCTGGGTTATGGCTACACCTTC. Its translation: CASSLGQTLGYGYTF.

This clonotype has at least ten counts. This beta chain is a stray sequence in a library constructed for alpha chains; its clone size is not meaningful. CDR3 residues: CSATGTGGAGTNEKLFF. As DNA, the CDR3 is TGCAGTGCGACCGGGACAGGGGGCGCGGGAACTAATGAAAAACTGTTTTTT. V and J are TRBV20-1 and TRBJ1-4; TRBD1 agrees at 12 bases. The CDR3 is 17 residues long. With 6 bases clipped from V and 1 base from J, the junction kept 9 bases outside the gene matches. CDR1 DFQATT and CDR2 SNEGSKA come from the germline V gene (reference sequence).

This clonotype was detected many times. The library was built for alpha chains, so this beta chain is an off-target read and its size means little. The chain couples TRBV12-3 or TRBV12-4 to TRBJ2-5; 9 nucleotides agree with TRBD1. The CDR3 sequence is 12 residues long. V lost 5 bases, J lost 5 bases, and 0 bases stayed unmatched. This CDR3 is CASSGTGETQYF. CDR3 DNA: TGTGCCAGCAGTGGGACAGGGGAGACCCAGTACTTC.

This clonotype was recorded at least ten times. This beta chain appears as a stray read in a library generated for alpha chains; its size is not informative. The chain joins TRBV5-1 to TRBJ2-3, with D unclear. Germline V gives CDR1 SGHRS, CDR2 YFSETQ. The CDR3 runs 15 residues. V gave up 5 bases and J gave up 3 bases, with 16 bases separating them. This CDR3 is CASSPDGQPTDTQYF. DNA for the CDR3: TGCGCCAGCAGTCCCGACGGGCAGCCTACAGATACGCAGTATTTT.

This clonotype was detected many times. Found in a library prepared for alpha chains, this beta chain is an off-target read, and its abundance has little meaning. The CDR3 loop is CASSPPLGYMGREASPLHF. CDR3 coding DNA: TGTGCCAGCTCACCACCGTTAGGATACATGGGCAGAGAGGCTTCACCCCTCCACTTT. The chain carries TRBV18 and TRBJ1-6; D is ambiguous. This CDR3 comprises 19 residues. Trimming took off 0 bases at V and 9 bases at J, with 24 bases between the two ends. Germline CDR1 is KGHSH and CDR2 is LQKENI.

Ten or more counts support this clonotype. The size of this beta chain means little, since it is a stray read in a library made for alpha chains. The chain carries TRBV6-2 or TRBV6-3 and TRBJ2-7; the match to TRBD2 covers 9 bases. CDR1 and CDR2 (germline): MNHEY, SVGEGT. The V and J ends lost 2 bases and 6 bases, in that order; junction bases with no gene match: 5. The CDR3 extends over 14 amino acids. The chain's CDR3 is CASSYVGSGGEQYF. The CDR3 DNA follows: TGTGCCAGCAGTTACGTTGGTAGCGGGGGCGAGCAGTACTTC.